One and the same sample provided the 6 T cell receptor beta chains below, sequenced in a study of shared clonotypes between healthy human individuals. Generated by immunoSEQ multiplex PCR, the TCRdb table keeps only in-frame clones and is missing some. Altogether 1,400,000 or so clones are present, around 98.5% being singletons, with the ten largest covering 0.36%. Sequencing was performed on naive CD4+ T cells sorted from blood. The sample's subset: CD45RA+ positively selected. The source of these receptors is a young man in good health.

The chain has TRBV29-1 and TRBJ2-2; 9 nucleotides align to TRBD1. The length of the CDR3 is 14 residues. Trimming at V came to 3 bases and at J to 7 bases, leaving 6 bases not matched to a gene. Per germline, CDR1 SQVTM and CDR2 ANQGSEA. The CDR3 bases are TGCAGCGTTGACAGTACAGGGGGCGGCGGGGAGCTGTTTTTT. Its protein is CSVDSTGGGGELFF.

J is TRBJ2-1 and V is TRBV7-9; no firm D call. CDR3 length: 12 amino acids. The germline V gene has CDR1 SEHNR and CDR2 FQNEAQ (reference sequence). V was trimmed by 2 bases and J by 8 bases, leaving 7 bases between them. The CDR3 loop reads CASSLNTDEQFF. The CDR3 DNA reads TGTGCCAGCAGCTTAAATACCGATGAGCAGTTCTTC.

As concerns this clone: The junction departs from the called germline gene at one end, perhaps through a read error. This chain links TRBV18 with TRBJ2-2, with D tentatively TRBD1 or TRBD2 (5 bases each). From germline, CDR1 is KGHSH and CDR2 LQKENI. The CDR3 contains 12 residues. The CDR3 reads CASSLSGAGYTF. The CDR3 DNA reads as TGTGCCAGCTCACTCTCCGGGGCAGGCTACACTTTT.

The DNA of the CDR3 is TGTGCCAGCAGCTTAGTAGGGTGGAGCTCTGGAAACACCATATATTTT. It yields the protein CASSLVGWSSGNTIYF. The gene calls are TRBV7-2 and TRBJ1-3; D call uncertain. With 1 base removed from V and 0 bases from J, the gap between germline ends came to 10 bases. The CDR3 is 16 residues long. Germline values: CDR1 SGHTA, CDR2 FQGNSA.

The V call is TRBV6-6, the J call TRBJ2-7; the D gene is possibly TRBD1 (8 bases). Germline CDR1 is MNHNY and CDR2 is SVGAGI (reference sequence). Deletions cut 4 bases from V and 1 base from J, with 14 bases between. The CDR3 consists of 15 residues. Here the CDR3 DNA reads TGTGCCAGCAGTTCGACAGGGGAGGGATCCTACGAGCAGTACTTC. Translating gives CASSSTGEGSYEQYF.

The genes are TRBV18 and TRBJ2-6; either TRBD1 or TRBD2 may supply D (5 bases each). The CDR3 has 18 amino acids. The germline CDR1 and CDR2 sequences are KGHSH and LQKENI. V was cut by 3 bases and J by 0 bases, with 15 bases left in between. CDR3 DNA: TGTGCCAGCTCACCTTGGGACGCCACCGGCTCTGGGGCCAACGTCCTGACTTTC. Its protein product is CASSPWDATGSGANVLTF. The full variable domain, rest sourced from reference TRBV18 and TRBJ2-6, is NAGVMQNPRHLVRRRGQEARLRCSPMKGHSHVYWYRQLPEEGLKFMVYLQKENIIDESGMPKERFSAEFPKEGPSILRIQQVVRGDSAAYFCASSPWDATGSGANVLTFGAGSRLTVL.